This TCR beta chain was sequenced for a study of blood T cell repertoires in COVID-19. Study-level information: COVID-19 samples from acute and convalescent phases originated in the United States, Italy and Spain. The analysed material was cDNA or gDNA that came from T cells, B-cell-depleted T cells, or PBMCs.

In the source study's methods: The assay estimated nucleated cells by amplifying reference gene primers. Here immunoSEQ multiplex PCR was the method, and the copy in TCRdb shows in-frame clones only, minus some. V, J and clone size reflect that table, while D and trimming were determined from the DNA. The data hold roughly 250,000 clones, with about nine tenths observed a single time. Germline V gives CDR1 SEHNR, CDR2 FQNEAQ (reference sequence). V lost 6 bases, J lost 3 bases, and 11 bases lay in between. The CDR3 contains 13 residues. The chain joins TRBV7-9 to TRBJ1-1; the D gene is possibly TRBD1 (5 bases). The receptor comes from a man aged 60 to 69 who had recovered from COVID-19. Sequenced sample: peripheral blood. The CDR3: CASRGGVYTEAFF. The CDR3 region has the DNA TGTGCCAGCAGGGGGGGAGTTTACACTGAAGCTTTCTTT.